Sequencing of this T cell receptor beta chain was carried out in a study of T-cell reconstitution after alpha-beta-depleted transplantation in children. General observations from the study: Several hundred expanded graft clones reportedly gave rise to the alpha-beta T cells present about two months after transplant. T-cell counts and diversity were attributed mostly to newly produced T cells one year after transplant. Surviving recipient cells, namely T cells and thymic progenitors, were the source of high day-60 TCRbeta diversity in some patients.

Preparation of the TCRbeta library was carried out with unique molecular identifiers. TCRdb re-derived calls from the PCR reads in MiXCR, one entry per CDR3 protein. The sample lists over 200,000 distinct CDR3 sequences; approximately 8.4% were seen once. Of note for this clonotype: Antigen: not known.

The V gene's germline CDR1 is SNHLY and CDR2 FYNNEI. The J segment lost 7 bases and the V segment lost 6 bases, leaving 11 bases of the junction unmatched. This CDR3 contains 15 residues. The receptor's source is a male patient between 2 and 10 years old who had a stem cell transplant for acute myeloid leukemia, so the T cells may come from the graft donor. The chain links TRBV2 to TRBJ1-5; 8 bases are a match to TRBD1. The sequences come from PBMCs, mostly from graft donor cells, collected 360 days after TCRalphabeta/CD19-depleted stem cell transplant. The chain's CDR3 is CASRPGQGGTQPQHF. CDR3 nucleotide sequence: TGTGCCAGCAGGCCCGGACAGGGCGGTACCCAGCCCCAGCATTTT.